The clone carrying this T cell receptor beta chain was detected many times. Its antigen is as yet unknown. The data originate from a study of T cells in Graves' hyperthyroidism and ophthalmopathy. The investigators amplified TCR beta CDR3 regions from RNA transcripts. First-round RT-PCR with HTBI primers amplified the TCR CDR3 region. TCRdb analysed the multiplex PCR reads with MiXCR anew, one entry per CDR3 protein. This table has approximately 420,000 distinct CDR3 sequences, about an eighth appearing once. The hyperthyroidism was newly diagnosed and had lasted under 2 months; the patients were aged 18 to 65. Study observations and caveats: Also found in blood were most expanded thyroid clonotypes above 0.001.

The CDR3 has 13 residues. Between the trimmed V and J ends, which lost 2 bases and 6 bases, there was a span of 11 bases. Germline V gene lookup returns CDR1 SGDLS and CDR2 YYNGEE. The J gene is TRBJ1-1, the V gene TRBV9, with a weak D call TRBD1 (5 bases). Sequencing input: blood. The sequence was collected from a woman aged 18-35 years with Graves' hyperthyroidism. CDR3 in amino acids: CASSVGGESEAFF. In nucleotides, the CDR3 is TGTGCCAGCAGCGTTGGAGGGGAATCTGAAGCTTTCTTT.